This passage covers 23 T cell receptor beta chains from one sample sequenced in a study of T-cell memory formation after mild COVID-19. From the 5' RACE reads, TCRdb called clonotypes with MiXCR, one entry per CDR3 protein. The profile covers some 49,000 distinct CDR3 sequences, with roughly a quarter appearing a single time and roughly two fifths taken by the ten largest. Sequenced sample: PBMCs or a T cell subset sorted from them (not recorded which). Every receptor here comes from a man aged 18-30 years who had mild COVID-19 (a few samples of this study predate the infection). Cell type and time point are not known.

In its sample, this clonotype was seen a few times. The chain is built from TRBV6-5 and TRBJ1-5; D unclear. V was trimmed by 0 bases and J by 8 bases, leaving 8 bases between them. CDR3 length equals 13 residues. The germline V gene has CDR1 MNHEY and CDR2 SVGAGI. CDR3 sequence reads: CASSYSVGKPQHF. The CDR3 DNA sequence: TGTGCCAGCAGTTACTCAGTCGGTAAGCCCCAGCATTTT.

The chain joins TRBV11-2 to TRBJ1-2, with TRBD1 matching 10 bases. The CDR3 extends over 14 amino acids. From germline, CDR1 is SGHAT and CDR2 FQNNGV. Trimming took 5 bases from V and 6 from J; bases not matched to a gene: 6. The CDR3 loop reads CASSRPGTGDGYTF. The DNA of the CDR3 is TGTGCCAGCAGCCGTCCCGGGACAGGGGATGGCTACACCTTC.

The chain joins TRBV5-1 to TRBJ2-5, with 7 bases identical to TRBD2. The J segment lost 2 bases and the V segment lost 3 bases, leaving 4 bases of the junction unmatched. Germline V gene data show CDR1 as SGHRS and CDR2 as YFSETQ. The CDR3 is 14 amino acids. The CDR3 nucleotides are TGCGCCAGCAGCTACGGGACTACACAAGAGACCCAGTACTTC. Translation gives CASSYGTTQETQYF.

The chain carries TRBV2 and TRBJ2-1; D tentatively reads TRBD1 or TRBD2 (6 bases each). The germline CDR1 and CDR2 sequences are SNHLY and FYNNEI. The CDR3 sequence is 12 residues long. Deletions cut 8 bases from V and 8 bases from J, with 13 bases between. The CDR3 spells CASDGGGDEQFF. For the CDR3, the DNA is TGTGCCAGCGACGGAGGGGGAGATGAGCAGTTCTTC.

This sequence joins TRBV11-2 and TRBJ2-2; tentatively, D is TRBD1 (5 bases). Germline V lookup: CDR1 SGHAT, CDR2 FQNNGV. The V gene lost 2 bases and the J gene lost 5 bases, with 15 bases spanning the gap. The CDR3 runs 16 residues. CDR3: CASSLLGRPWTGELFF. The CDR3 nucleotides read TGTGCCAGCAGCTTATTGGGGCGTCCTTGGACCGGGGAGCTGTTTTTT.

The table lists this clonotype with a few counts. Written as DNA, the CDR3 is TGTGCCAGCAGCTTGCTTGTCCTTCAAGATACGCAGTATTTT. This encodes CASSLLVLQDTQYF. The chain employs TRBV5-5 and TRBJ2-3, with D unclear. Trimming removed 1 base from V and 5 bases from J, with 11 bases in between. The CDR3 is 14 residues long. The V gene's germline CDR1 is SGHKS and CDR2 YYEKEE (reference sequence).

This chain uses TRBV4-2 with TRBJ1-1, with D tentatively TRBD1 (5 bases). The CDR3 has 15 residues. Germline loops: CDR1 LGHNA, CDR2 YNFKEQ. Trimming removed 0 bases from V and 2 bases from J, with 10 bases in between. The CDR3 sequence is CASSQERGTNTEAFF. For the CDR3, the DNA is TGTGCCAGCAGCCAAGAGAGGGGCACAAACACTGAAGCTTTCTTT.

The chain joins TRBV4-3 to TRBJ2-2; no clear D. CDR3 length: 14 amino acids. Germline CDR1 LGHNA, CDR2 YSLEER. V was pared by 4 bases and J by 2 bases, with 8 bases between. The CDR3 coding sequence is TGCGCCAGCAGCCCCTACAGAAACACCGGGGAGCTGTTTTTT. Translation: CASSPYRNTGELFF.

At least ten counts were recorded for this clonotype. The chain has TRBV6-2 or TRBV6-3 and TRBJ2-3; no definite D call. V was pared by 9 bases and J by 3 bases, with 19 bases between. The CDR3 runs 15 residues. CDR1 and CDR2 from the germline V gene are MNHEY and SVGEGT. DNA for the CDR3: TGTGCCAGTCACGTGGGATCAGACACGACAGATACGCAGTATTTT. Amino acids: CASHVGSDTTDTQYF.

The genes are TRBV6-1 and TRBJ1-1, with TRBD1 as a possible D gene (6 bases). Germline V CDR1 and CDR2: MNHNS, SASEGT. The V and J ends lost 4 bases and 1 base respectively, with 13 bases between them. The CDR3 is made up of 15 amino acids. CDR3 coding DNA: TGTGCCAGCAGTGTCGACAGGCCCCGGAACACTGAAGCTTTCTTT. This codes for CASSVDRPRNTEAFF.

This clonotype occurred many times. CDR3 sequence reads: CASSPRGRGGLDEQFF. CDR3 bases: TGTGCCAGCAGCCCTAGGGGTCGGGGGGGCTTGGATGAGCAGTTCTTC. The chain couples TRBV7-9 to TRBJ2-1, with TRBD2 matching over 8 bases. V shed 5 bases, J shed 8 bases, and the junction held 14 bases outside the gene matches. Per germline, CDR1 SEHNR and CDR2 FQNEAQ (reference sequence). This CDR3 comprises 16 residues.

The V and J genes are TRBV7-9 and TRBJ2-3; D remains unclear. In germline, CDR1 is SEHNR, CDR2 FQNEAQ (reference sequence). This CDR3 is built from 15 residues. The germline V and J ends were trimmed by 3 bases and 0 bases, with 10 bases remaining between them. In DNA form, the CDR3 reads TGTGCCAGCAGCTTGCTAGAGTTAAGCACAGATACGCAGTATTTT. It yields the protein CASSLLELSTDTQYF.

This clonotype showed up just a few times. The J gene is TRBJ2-1, the V gene TRBV6-1, with 14 bases fitting TRBD2. Germline CDR1 and CDR2: MNHNS and SASEGT. J lost 10 bases, V lost 6 bases, and 17 bases had no gene match. This CDR3 has 18 residues. CDR3 loop: CASSGLAGGHPSLREQFF. The DNA for the CDR3 is TGTGCCAGCAGCGGACTAGCGGGGGGCCATCCCAGCCTTAGGGAGCAGTTCTTC.

The V call is TRBV7-9, the J call TRBJ2-7; the D gene is possibly TRBD2 (6 bases). Trimming took 3 bases from V and 3 from J, leaving 6 bases between them. The CDR3 extends over 12 amino acids. The germline V gene encodes CDR1 SEHNR and CDR2 FQNEAQ (reference sequence). As DNA, the CDR3 is TGTGCCAGCAGCTTCGGGAGCTACGAGCAGTACGTC. Encoded protein: CASSFGSYEQYV.

V gene TRBV6-2 or TRBV6-3 combines with J gene TRBJ1-5; 9 bases line up with TRBD1. The CDR3 sequence is 13 residues long. CDR1 MNHEY and CDR2 SVGEGT come from the germline V gene. Germline trimming cut 5 bases from V and 9 bases from J; bases unmatched to any gene: 5. CDR3 amino acids: CASSDRGIRPQHF. The CDR3 DNA sequence: TGTGCCAGCAGTGACAGGGGGATTAGGCCCCAGCATTTT.

This clonotype was detected ten times or more. The J gene is TRBJ2-3, the V gene TRBV6-4; 10 positions agree with TRBD2. V was clipped by 2 bases and J by 2 bases; unmatched bases: 1. CDR3 length: 15 amino acids. Germline values: CDR1 MRHNA, CDR2 SNTAGT. Here the CDR3 reads CASSDSGGATDTQYF. In DNA form, the CDR3 reads TGTGCCAGCAGTGACAGCGGGGGGGCCACAGATACGCAGTATTTT.

This clonotype was seen more than once but under ten times. The gene calls are TRBV4-1 and TRBJ2-7; D tentatively reads TRBD1 or TRBD2 (5 bases each). The CDR3 is 15 residues long. The germline CDR1 and CDR2 sequences are MGHRA and YSYEKL. Deletions cut 3 bases from V and 7 bases from J, with 19 bases between. DNA of the CDR3: TGCGCCAGCAGCCAGGGGACCACAGTGATCGGAGAGCAGTACTTC. It translates to CASSQGTTVIGEQYF.

The table lists this clonotype with a few counts. V gene TRBV12-3 or TRBV12-4 combines with J gene TRBJ2-7; 8 nucleotides line up with TRBD1. V lost 6 bases and J lost 4; bases outside the gene matches: 11. CDR3 size: 15 residues. The CDR3, as DNA: TGTGCCAGCAGCCAACAGGGGGTATCTCGTTACGAGCAGTACTTC. Its translation: CASSQQGVSRYEQYF.

This clonotype was counted between two and nine times. The chain recombines TRBV12-3 or TRBV12-4 with TRBJ2-1, with D possibly TRBD1 on 6 matching bases. Trimming took off 7 bases at V and 8 bases at J, with 12 bases between the two ends. The CDR3 loop spans 12 amino acids. The CDR3 region is CASTTGLDEQFF. CDR3 nucleotides: TGTGCCAGCACCACAGGGTTAGATGAGCAGTTCTTC.

The chain has TRBV6-6 and TRBJ2-7, with unresolved D. Trimming removed 6 bases from V and 0 bases from J, with 18 bases in between. The CDR3 spans 16 residues. Germline values: CDR1 MNHNY, CDR2 SVGAGI (reference sequence). The CDR3 DNA is TGTGCCAGCAGCCACACCGCGCTCAAAATCTCCTACGAGCAGTACTTC. Translation: CASSHTALKISYEQYF.

V is TRBV2 and J is TRBJ2-7; possibly TRBD2 for D (6 bases). The V gene lost 1 base and the J gene lost 4 bases, with 17 bases spanning the gap. The CDR3 runs 16 residues. The germline gives CDR1 SNHLY, CDR2 FYNNEI. The DNA of the CDR3 is TGTGCCAGCAGTGAAGAGAGCTGGACTACCTTATACGAGCAGTACTTC. Protein product: CASSEESWTTLYEQYF.

This clonotype was detected a few times. The chain combines TRBV20-1 with TRBJ1-1; D not certain. Trimming cost V 7 bases and J 4 bases, with 7 bases left between them. Germline V gene sequence: CDR1 DFQATT, CDR2 SNEGSKA (reference sequence). The CDR3 is made up of 10 amino acids. CDR3 protein: CSDAGTEAFF. CDR3 in DNA: TGCAGTGATGCTGGCACTGAAGCTTTCTTT.

The CDR3 bases are TGTGCCAGCGGAGGCGAGGGTTACCATTCAGAGACCCAGTACTTC. Translated: CASGGEGYHSETQYF. The chain joins TRBV2 to TRBJ2-5; possibly TRBD2 for D (5 bases). V was clipped by 8 bases and J by 4 bases, with 20 bases between them. Germline V gene data show CDR1 as SNHLY and CDR2 as FYNNEI. The CDR3 contains 15 residues. Full variable domain (missing parts from reference TRBV2 and TRBJ2-5): EPEVTQTPSHQVTQMGQEVILRCVPISNHLYFYWYRQILGQKVEFLVSFYNNEISEKSEIFDDQFSVERPDGSNFTLKIRSTKLEDSAMYFCASGGEGYHSETQYFGPGTRLLVL.